Presented here are 27 T cell receptor beta chains from one specimen sequenced in a study of T cells after yellow fever vaccination. MiXCR, applied by TCRdb to the 5' RACE reads, yields one record per CDR3 protein. The sample carries fewer than 350,000 distinct CDR3 sequences, more than 3% recorded once. The sequencing used PBMCs, collected on the day of the yellow fever booster vaccination. The source is a man aged 18 to 29 who received the YFV17D yellow fever vaccine.

V gene TRBV29-1 combines with J gene TRBJ2-5; 9 nucleotides align to TRBD1. The germline gives CDR1 SQVTM, CDR2 ANQGSEA. Unmatched junction bases numbered 10, after V lost 4 bases and J lost 4 bases. This CDR3 is 15 amino acids long. The CDR3 DNA reads as TGCAGCGTTGCCCCGGACAGGGGAGGCCTAGAGACCCAGTACTTC. Protein sequence: CSVAPDRGGLETQYF.

V is TRBV6-5 and J is TRBJ1-2; D is ambiguous. This CDR3 has 12 residues. Germline CDR1 reads MNHEY; CDR2 reads SVGAGI. Trimming pared 7 bases from V and 1 base from J, leaving 7 bases between. The CDR3 DNA reads as TGTGCCAGCAAAGGATTTAACTATGGCTACACCTTC. Encoded protein: CASKGFNYGYTF.

The CDR3 coding sequence is TGCGCCAGCAGCACGACGGCTAGCACAGATACGCAGTATTTT. Amino acids: CASSTTASTDTQYF. The chain combines TRBV5-1 with TRBJ2-3; no reliable D call. V shed 4 bases and J shed 0 bases, with 9 bases lying between them. CDR3 length: 14 amino acids. Per the germline V gene, CDR1 is SGHRS and CDR2 is YFSETQ.

This clonotype showed up just a few times. The V gene is TRBV5-4, the J gene TRBJ2-5; D perhaps matches TRBD2 (6 bases). The V gene lost 4 bases and the J gene lost 5 bases, with 15 bases spanning the gap. The V gene's germline CDR1 is SGHNT and CDR2 YYREEE (reference sequence). This CDR3 has 14 residues. As DNA, the CDR3 is TGTGCCAGCAGCCCGGAGGGGCGGGGCGAGACCCAGTACTTC. This codes for CASSPEGRGETQYF.

This clonotype was seen more than once but under ten times. A much more abundant neighbour one base away suggests this may be a read error. The chain employs TRBV12-3 or TRBV12-4 and TRBJ2-5; D remains unclear. The CDR3 has 14 residues. CDR3 in amino acids: CASSLPTTQETKYF. In nucleotides, the CDR3 is TGTGCCAGCAGTTTACCGACAACGCAAGAGACCAAGTACTTC.

This clonotype has only a few counts. The DNA of the CDR3 is TGTGCCAGCAGCTTAGAACTGGGGGAGCTGTTTTTT. Its translation is CASSLELGELFF. V gene TRBV3-1 combines with J gene TRBJ2-2; D remains ambiguous. With 5 bases removed from V and 8 bases from J, the gap between germline ends came to 9 bases. The length of the CDR3 is 12 residues. Germline lookup yields CDR1 LGHDT and CDR2 YNNKEL (reference sequence).

This clonotype showed up many times. J is TRBJ1-3 and V is TRBV21-1; the D segment call TRBD1 is taken from the table without a DNA check. TRBV21-1 is classified as a pseudogene. CDR3 length: 14 residues. CDR3 sequence: CASIPVRSGNTIYF. The CDR3 region has the DNA TGTGCCAGCATCCCGGTCCGCTCTGGAAACACCATATATTTT.

This clonotype was detected a few times. Compared with germline, one end of the junction differs, possibly owing to a read error. The chain is built from TRBV18 and TRBJ1-1; D unresolved. The CDR3 consists of 14 residues. Germline V gene data show CDR1 as KGHSH and CDR2 as LQKENI. The CDR3 sequence is CASSESAWNSEAFF. CDR3 in DNA: TGTGCCAGCTCAGAGTCGGCTTGGAACTCTGAAGCTTTCTTT.

There are many counts of this clonotype. One junction end does not reproduce the germline sequence, and a read error may be involved. This rearrangement joins TRBV4-1 to TRBJ2-5; 7 nucleotides line up with TRBD1. This CDR3 region has 12 residues. Germline CDR1 and CDR2: MGHRA and YSYEKL. The CDR3 nucleotides read TGTGCCAGCAGGGGACAGCAAGAGACCCAGTACTTC. As protein: CASRGQQETQYF.

The chain recombines TRBV5-1 with TRBJ1-4, with a weak D call TRBD1 (5 bases). V was pared by 0 bases and J by 4 bases, with 7 bases between. CDR1 and CDR2 (germline): SGHRS, YFSETQ. The CDR3 consists of 14 residues. This chain's CDR3 is CASSLDRSNEKLFF. The CDR3 region has the DNA TGCGCCAGCAGCTTGGACAGGAGTAATGAAAAACTGTTTTTT.

This clonotype occurred a few times. This sequence joins TRBV12-3 or TRBV12-4 and TRBJ2-7, with 7 bases aligning to TRBD1. V shed 2 bases and J 3 bases; nucleotides not matched to a gene: 4. The CDR3 sequence is 14 residues long. CDR3 residues: CASSLTGVDYEQYF. As DNA, the CDR3 is TGTGCCAGCAGTTTAACAGGGGTGGACTACGAGCAGTACTTC.

This clonotype was found many times. The chain joins TRBV5-1 to TRBJ2-2; weak D call: TRBD1 (6 bases). Per germline, CDR1 SGHRS and CDR2 YFSETQ. Trimming left V 0 bases short and J 4 bases short, with 13 bases between. This CDR3 has 16 residues. The CDR3 DNA reads TGCGCCAGCAGCTTGGCCCAGGGGCGTACCACCGGGGAGCTGTTTTTT. Protein sequence: CASSLAQGRTTGELFF.

Concerning this clonotype: One junction end disagrees with the germline gene, perhaps due to a read error. The chain recombines TRBV7-2 with TRBJ1-4; D unclear. Germline assignment: CDR1 SGHTA and CDR2 FQGNSA. The CDR3 has 15 amino acids. DNA of the CDR3: TGTTCCAGCAGCCCGTTACACCTCCGAGGGGAAAAACTGTTTTTT. Translated, it gives CSSSPLHLRGEKLFF. The whole variable domain, filled in from reference TRBV7-2 and TRBJ1-4, reads GAGVSQSPSNKVTEKGKDVELRCDPISGHTALYWYRQSLGQGLEFLIYFQGNSAPDKSGLPSDRFSAERTGGSVSTLTIQRTQQEDSAVYLCSSSPLHLRGEKLFFGSGTQLSVL.

This clonotype was picked up many times. The chain combines TRBV28 with TRBJ2-1; D gene unclear. The CDR3 is 12 amino acids. The germline V gene encodes CDR1 MDHEN and CDR2 SYDVKM. V lost 6 bases to trimming and J lost 5 bases, with 8 bases between them. CDR3 sequence: CASSLLNNEQFF. CDR3 sequence (DNA): TGTGCCAGCAGCCTTTTGAACAATGAGCAGTTCTTC.

This clonotype has a count of ten or more. V gene TRBV10-3 combines with J gene TRBJ2-3; a possible D gene is TRBD1 (5 bases). CDR1 and CDR2 from the germline V gene are ENHRY and SYGVKD. V dropped 10 bases and J dropped 0 bases, with 14 bases sitting between them. The CDR3 has 14 amino acids. The CDR3 region is CATENRKSTDTQYF. The CDR3 nucleotides are TGTGCCACAGAGAACAGGAAAAGCACAGATACGCAGTATTTT.

This clonotype was seen a few times. The chain employs TRBV4-3 and TRBJ2-3; D not resolved. Germline V CDR1 and CDR2: LGHNA, YSLEER. This CDR3 region has 15 residues. Trimming took 0 bases from V and 2 from J, leaving 9 bases between them. CDR3 protein: CASSQEVGFTDTQYF. For the CDR3, the DNA is TGCGCCAGCAGCCAAGAAGTCGGGTTCACAGATACGCAGTATTTT.

This rearrangement joins TRBV14 to TRBJ1-1; D remains unclear. This CDR3 region has 12 residues. V was pared by 6 bases and J by 6 bases, with 11 bases between. Germline CDR1 reads SGHDN; CDR2 reads FVKESK. The CDR3 loop is CASRPEIPEAFF. The CDR3 DNA is TGTGCCAGCAGGCCTGAGATTCCTGAAGCTTTCTTT.

This clonotype showed up many times. The rearrangement joins TRBV5-6 to TRBJ2-5; D call uncertain. The CDR3 length is 13 residues. Per germline, CDR1 SGHDT and CDR2 YYEEEE. Trimming pared 1 base from V and 3 bases from J, leaving 7 bases between. The CDR3 here is CASSLLLEETQYF. In DNA, the CDR3 is TGTGCCAGCAGCTTGTTACTCGAAGAGACCCAGTACTTC.

This clonotype was counted at least ten times. This rearrangement joins TRBV25-1 to TRBJ2-2; D is uncertain. The CDR3 length is 13 residues. Germline V CDR1 and CDR2: MGHDK, SYGVNS. Trimming removed 6 bases from V and 7 bases from J, with 12 bases in between. CDR3 sequence (DNA): TGTGCCAGCAGGCCTGGCCTAATCGGGGAGCTGTTTTTT. This translates into CASRPGLIGELFF.

There are a few counts of this clonotype. The V and J genes are TRBV6-2 or TRBV6-3 and TRBJ2-1; D ambiguous. The germline V gene has CDR1 MNHEY and CDR2 SVGEGT. The CDR3 runs to 14 residues. V shed 2 bases and J shed 3 bases, with 8 bases lying between them. For the CDR3, the DNA is TGTGCCAGCAGTTACGGTTCCCACTACAATGAGCAGTTCTTC. Protein: CASSYGSHYNEQFF.

This clonotype was detected many times. The V gene is TRBV7-6, the J gene TRBJ2-1; 13 nucleotides match TRBD2. V was clipped by 5 bases and J by 8 bases; unmatched bases: 6. Per the germline V gene, CDR1 is SGHVS and CDR2 is FNYEAQ. This CDR3 comprises 15 residues. The CDR3 region has the DNA TGTGCCAGCAGCCTCTGGACTAGCGGGGGCGATGAGCAGTTCTTC. Protein sequence: CASSLWTSGGDEQFF.

At least ten counts were recorded for this clonotype. The rearrangement uses TRBV29-1 and TRBJ2-1; 8 bases are shared with TRBD2. The CDR3 contains 13 residues. In germline, CDR1 is SQVTM, CDR2 ANQGSEA. V gave up 8 bases and J gave up 4 bases; unmatched junction bases: 7. Here the CDR3 reads CSSGAGGYNEQFF. The DNA for the CDR3 is TGCAGCTCGGGCGCGGGGGGTTACAATGAGCAGTTCTTC.

The chain uses TRBV5-6 and TRBJ1-2; 10 nucleotides agree with TRBD1. The CDR3 is made up of 17 amino acids. Germline loops: CDR1 SGHDT, CDR2 YYEEEE. Losses at the gene ends were 0 bases for V and 3 bases for J; bases not matched to a gene: 8. The CDR3 DNA follows: TGTGCCAGCAGCTTGGTTGGGACAGGGGCCCGTGACTATGGCTACACCTTC. This translates into CASSLVGTGARDYGYTF.

This clonotype was seen more than once but under ten times. V is TRBV12-3 or TRBV12-4 and J is TRBJ2-5, with 7 bases that match TRBD1. CDR3 length equals 13 residues. The junction had 5 bases not matched to a gene; V was cut back by 8 bases and J by 2 bases. CDR3 sequence reads: CASRTGQQETQYF. The CDR3 region has the DNA TGTGCCAGCCGTACGGGACAGCAAGAGACCCAGTACTTC.

The table lists this clonotype with a few counts. This chain joins TRBV5-1 and TRBJ1-1; a weak D match, TRBD1 (5 bases). The germline gives CDR1 SGHRS, CDR2 YFSETQ. The length of the CDR3 is 18 residues. V dropped 4 bases and J dropped 1 base, with 23 bases sitting between them. In DNA form, the CDR3 reads TGCGCCAGCAGCCGGGAGGCCCAGGGTGGTCCAGCGAACACTGAAGCTTTCTTT. Protein: CASSREAQGGPANTEAFF. Filled out from reference TRBV5-1 and TRBJ1-1, the complete variable domain reads KAGVTQTPRYLIKTRGQQVTLSCSPISGHRSVSWYQQTPGQGLQFLFEYFSETQRNKGNFPGRFSGRQFSNSRSEMNVSTLELGDSALYLCASSREAQGGPANTEAFFGQGTRLTVV.

There are many counts of this clonotype. V is TRBV11-2 and J is TRBJ1-6; D not resolved. The V and J ends lost 5 bases and 5 bases respectively, with 10 bases between them. Germline loops: CDR1 SGHAT, CDR2 FQNNGV. There are 14 residues in the CDR3. In DNA form, the CDR3 reads TGTGCCAGCAGCCGAGCCAGCCATAATTCACCCCTCCACTTT. Translation gives CASSRASHNSPLHF.

V gene TRBV7-2 combines with J gene TRBJ1-5, with a possible D match to TRBD1 (5 bases). There are 18 residues in the CDR3. The germline gives CDR1 SGHTA, CDR2 FQGNSA. V lost 4 bases, J lost 0 bases, and 19 bases lay in between. The CDR3: CASSSPIDSVHSNQPQHF. The CDR3, as DNA: TGTGCCAGCAGCTCACCCATTGACAGTGTCCATAGCAATCAGCCCCAGCATTTT.